Listed below are T cell receptor beta chains from one sample, sequenced in a study of blood T cell repertoires in COVID-19. Sequencing used immunoSEQ multiplex PCR; TCRdb keeps in-frame clones, though not all of them. The data hold just over 300,000 clones, with about nine tenths observed a single time. Input material: PBMCs or T cells enriched from blood (not recorded which). These receptors came from a man younger than 40 who had recovered from COVID-19. Each CDR3 is given with its conserved first and last residue. Each record gives: V gene, J gene, D gene, clone size, CDR3 protein, CDR3 DNA. D genes are given only for firm matches. Clone size, where shown, is once, few, many, or a class for clones that have expanded.

v_gene: TRBV19
j_gene: TRBJ2-7
d_gene: .
abundance: .
CDR3aa: CASSIDGGLTAEQYF
CDR3nt: TGTGCCAGTAGTATAGACGGGGGGCTGACGGCCGAGCAGTACTTC

v_gene: TRBV27
j_gene: TRBJ1-1
d_gene: TRBD1
abundance: few
CDR3aa: CASSPDRVGTEAFF
CDR3nt: TGTGCCAGCAGTCCCGACAGGGTTGGCACTGAAGCTTTCTTT

v_gene: TRBV11-2
j_gene: TRBJ1-2
d_gene: .
abundance: .
CDR3aa: CASSLGDYGYTF
CDR3nt: TGTGCCAGCAGCTTAGGCGACTATGGCTACACCTTC

v_gene: TRBV11-2
j_gene: TRBJ1-2
d_gene: .
abundance: .
CDR3aa: CASSLMGTSGYTF
CDR3nt: TGTGCCAGCAGCTTAATGGGGACTTCTGGCTACACCTTC

v_gene: TRBV21-1
j_gene: TRBJ1-5
d_gene: .
abundance: once
CDR3aa: CASSETGTGALRQPQHF
CDR3nt: TGTGCCAGCAGCGAAACCGGGACAGGGGCCTTAAGGCAGCCCCAGCATTTT

v_gene: TRBV30
j_gene: TRBJ2-2
d_gene: TRBD1
abundance: .
CDR3aa: CAWRSDRVNTGELFF
CDR3nt: TGTGCCTGGAGGTCGGACAGGGTTAACACCGGGGAGCTGTTTTTT

v_gene: TRBV6-5
j_gene: TRBJ1-4
d_gene: .
abundance: .
CDR3aa: CASSYAGRKNEKLFF
CDR3nt: TGTGCCAGCAGTTACGCGGGACGGAAAAATGAAAAACTGTTTTTT

v_gene: TRBV6-1
j_gene: TRBJ2-7
d_gene: TRBD1
abundance: .
CDR3aa: CASSDGTGVHEQYF
CDR3nt: TGTGCCAGCAGTGATGGGACAGGGGTCCACGAGCAGTACTTC

v_gene: TRBV7-2
j_gene: TRBJ1-4
d_gene: .
abundance: .
CDR3aa: CASSLAGDEKLFF
CDR3nt: TGTGCCAGCAGCTTAGCAGGGGATGAAAAACTGTTTTTT

v_gene: TRBV5-4
j_gene: TRBJ2-7
d_gene: TRBD1
abundance: .
CDR3aa: CASSSGQSPGKQYF
CDR3nt: TGTGCCAGCAGCTCGGGACAGTCCCCTGGGAAACAGTACTTC

v_gene: TRBV3-1/TRBV3-2
j_gene: TRBJ1-6
d_gene: .
abundance: few
CDR3aa: CASSQVSGTLYNSPLHF
CDR3nt: TGTGCCAGCAGCCAAGTCTCCGGGACACTCTATAATTCACCCCTCCACTTT

v_gene: TRBV27
j_gene: TRBJ1-6
d_gene: .
abundance: once
CDR3aa: CASSLSGRVNSPLHF
CDR3nt: TGTGCCAGCAGTTTATCGGGCAGGGTTAATTCACCCCTCCACTTT

v_gene: TRBV18
j_gene: TRBJ1-2
d_gene: TRBD1
abundance: .
CDR3aa: CASSGAGTGIIYGYTF
CDR3nt: TGTGCCAGCTCAGGTGCCGGGACAGGGATCATCTATGGCTACACCTTC

v_gene: TRBV4-1
j_gene: TRBJ2-2
d_gene: .
abundance: many
CDR3aa: CASSQSGAGTGELFF
CDR3nt: TGCGCCAGCAGCCAGTCAGGGGCGGGCACCGGGGAGCTGTTTTTT

v_gene: TRBV24-1
j_gene: TRBJ1-1
d_gene: TRBD1
abundance: .
CDR3aa: CATSGRTTGGTEAFF
CDR3nt: TGTGCCACCAGTGGCCGAACCACAGGGGGGACTGAAGCTTTCTTT

v_gene: TRBV5-6
j_gene: TRBJ1-2
d_gene: .
abundance: .
CDR3aa: CASSLAQVHYGYTF
CDR3nt: TGTGCCAGCAGCTTGGCGCAGGTTCACTATGGCTACACCTTC

v_gene: TRBV5-1
j_gene: TRBJ2-5
d_gene: .
abundance: .
CDR3aa: CASSLTDEETQYF
CDR3nt: TGCGCCAGCAGCTTAACAGACGAAGAGACCCAGTACTTC

v_gene: TRBV6-5
j_gene: TRBJ2-7
d_gene: .
abundance: .
CDR3aa: CASTKSQGFYEQYF
CDR3nt: TGTGCCAGCACCAAGTCCCAGGGTTTCTACGAGCAGTACTTC

v_gene: TRBV11-2
j_gene: TRBJ2-2
d_gene: .
abundance: .
CDR3aa: CASSFNGDTGELFF
CDR3nt: TGTGCCAGCAGCTTTAACGGGGACACCGGGGAGCTGTTTTTT

v_gene: TRBV5-6
j_gene: TRBJ2-7
d_gene: TRBD1
abundance: .
CDR3aa: CASSPEVGGQGSYEQYF
CDR3nt: TGTGCCAGCAGCCCGGAGGTCGGGGGACAGGGCTCCTACGAGCAGTACTTC

v_gene: TRBV27
j_gene: TRBJ1-1
d_gene: .
abundance: .
CDR3aa: CASRVTGANTEAFF
CDR3nt: TGTGCCAGCAGGGTTACGGGTGCCAACACTGAAGCTTTCTTT

v_gene: TRBV5-5
j_gene: TRBJ2-2
d_gene: TRBD1
abundance: .
CDR3aa: CASSLVFGTGGTGELFF
CDR3nt: TGTGCCAGCAGCTTGGTTTTCGGGACAGGGGGGACCGGGGAGCTGTTTTTT

v_gene: TRBV25-1
j_gene: TRBJ2-3
d_gene: TRBD1
abundance: once
CDR3aa: CASRMQGELAQYF
CDR3nt: TGTGCCAGCAGGATGCAGGGGGAGTTGGCGCAGTATTTT

v_gene: TRBV2
j_gene: TRBJ2-7
d_gene: TRBD1
abundance: .
CDR3aa: CASSGTGQATYEQYF
CDR3nt: TGTGCCAGCAGTGGAACCGGACAGGCTACCTACGAGCAGTACTTC

v_gene: TRBV19
j_gene: TRBJ2-3
d_gene: .
abundance: .
CDR3aa: CASRVDRWGTDTQYF
CDR3nt: TGTGCCAGTAGGGTTGACAGGTGGGGCACAGATACGCAGTATTTT

v_gene: TRBV11-3
j_gene: TRBJ2-1
d_gene: .
abundance: few
CDR3aa: CASSLDLRNEQFF
CDR3nt: TGTGCCAGCAGCTTAGACCTGCGGAATGAGCAGTTCTTC

v_gene: TRBV29-1
j_gene: TRBJ1-1
d_gene: .
abundance: .
CDR3aa: CSVSKQGEAFF
CDR3nt: TGCAGCGTTTCAAAACAGGGTGAAGCTTTCTTT

v_gene: TRBV27
j_gene: TRBJ2-2
d_gene: .
abundance: .
CDR3aa: CASSGGTVNTGELFF
CDR3nt: TGTGCCAGCAGTGGGGGGACAGTTAACACCGGGGAGCTGTTTTTT

v_gene: TRBV7-8
j_gene: TRBJ1-4
d_gene: .
abundance: .
CDR3aa: CASSPYVGGEDEKLFF
CDR3nt: TGTGCCAGCAGCCCCTATGTTGGGGGCGAGGATGAAAAACTGTTTTTT

v_gene: TRBV5-4
j_gene: TRBJ1-6
d_gene: .
abundance: once
CDR3aa: CASSLTGNVGNSPLHF
CDR3nt: TGTGCCAGCAGCTTGACAGGGAATGTAGGTAATTCACCCCTCCACTTT

v_gene: TRBV11-2
j_gene: TRBJ2-7
d_gene: TRBD1
abundance: once
CDR3aa: CASSLDFRTGHHEQYF
CDR3nt: TGTGCCAGCAGCTTAGATTTCAGGACAGGGCACCACGAGCAGTACTTC

v_gene: TRBV27
j_gene: TRBJ2-5
d_gene: TRBD2
abundance: .
CDR3aa: CASSVRGGHYQETQYF
CDR3nt: TGTGCCAGCAGTGTTCGCGGGGGGCATTACCAAGAGACCCAGTACTTC

v_gene: TRBV5-8
j_gene: TRBJ2-7
d_gene: .
abundance: .
CDR3aa: CASSLTSGAYEQYF
CDR3nt: TGTGCCAGCAGCCTGACTTCAGGGGCCTACGAGCAGTACTTC

v_gene: TRBV5-1
j_gene: TRBJ1-2
d_gene: .
abundance: few
CDR3aa: CASSPSGGLSNYGYTF
CDR3nt: TGCGCCAGCAGCCCGAGCGGGGGCCTCTCTAACTATGGCTACACCTTC

v_gene: TRBV6-5
j_gene: TRBJ2-7
d_gene: TRBD2
abundance: few
CDR3aa: CASSYSGGEREQYF
CDR3nt: TGTGCCAGCAGTTACTCGGGGGGGGAACGCGAGCAGTACTTC

v_gene: TRBV5-1
j_gene: TRBJ2-5
d_gene: .
abundance: few
CDR3aa: CAILPRRQETQYF
CDR3nt: TGCGCCATCCTCCCCCGGAGGCAAGAGACCCAGTACTTC

v_gene: TRBV2
j_gene: TRBJ2-7
d_gene: TRBD1
abundance: .
CDR3aa: CASSRQGEGSEQYF
CDR3nt: TGTGCCAGCAGTCGACAGGGGGAAGGGTCAGAGCAGTACTTC

v_gene: TRBV19
j_gene: TRBJ1-6
d_gene: .
abundance: .
CDR3aa: CASRSQASYNSPLHF
CDR3nt: TGTGCCAGTCGATCTCAGGCCTCCTATAATTCACCCCTCCACTTT

v_gene: TRBV5-8
j_gene: TRBJ1-1
d_gene: TRBD1
abundance: once
CDR3aa: CASSFTGAWGTEAFF
CDR3nt: TGTGCCAGCAGCTTTACAGGGGCATGGGGGACTGAAGCTTTCTTT

v_gene: TRBV2
j_gene: TRBJ2-3
d_gene: .
abundance: .
CDR3aa: CASSDPPWANTDTQYF
CDR3nt: TGTGCCAGCAGTGACCCCCCCTGGGCGAACACAGATACGCAGTATTTT

v_gene: TRBV21-1
j_gene: TRBJ1-5
d_gene: .
abundance: few
CDR3aa: CAGAREGNQPQHF
CDR3nt: TGTGCCGGAGCAAGGGAGGGCAATCAGCCCCAGCATTTT

v_gene: TRBV6-6
j_gene: TRBJ1-2
d_gene: TRBD1
abundance: .
CDR3aa: CASRDRGRGDYGYTF
CDR3nt: TGTGCCAGCCGTGACAGGGGGCGCGGGGACTATGGCTACACCTTC

v_gene: TRBV4-1
j_gene: TRBJ2-4
d_gene: .
abundance: .
CDR3aa: CASSQGAGDIQYF
CDR3nt: TGCGCCAGCAGCCAAGGGGCCGGGGACATTCAGTACTTC

v_gene: TRBV5-8
j_gene: TRBJ1-1
d_gene: .
abundance: .
CDR3aa: CASSLGRRYTEAFF
CDR3nt: TGTGCCAGCAGCTTGGGCAGGCGTTACACTGAAGCTTTCTTT

v_gene: TRBV24-1
j_gene: TRBJ2-3
d_gene: .
abundance: .
CDR3aa: CATSDLGRESTDTQYF
CDR3nt: TGTGCCACCAGTGATTTGGGGCGGGAAAGCACAGATACGCAGTATTTT

v_gene: TRBV18
j_gene: TRBJ1-3
d_gene: .
abundance: .
CDR3aa: CASSPQGRDTIYF
CDR3nt: TGTGCCAGCTCACCTCAGGGTCGGGACACCATATATTTT

v_gene: TRBV3-1/TRBV3-2
j_gene: TRBJ2-1
d_gene: .
abundance: .
CDR3aa: CASSQGLTSREQFF
CDR3nt: TGTGCCAGCAGCCAAGGTCTGACTAGTCGTGAGCAGTTCTTC

v_gene: TRBV30
j_gene: TRBJ1-2
d_gene: TRBD1
abundance: .
CDR3aa: CAWAGQALYGYTF
CDR3nt: TGTGCCTGGGCGGGACAGGCTCTCTATGGCTACACCTTC

v_gene: TRBV7-9
j_gene: TRBJ1-6
d_gene: .
abundance: .
CDR3aa: CASSEHSSYNSPLHF
CDR3nt: TGTGCCAGCAGCGAACACAGCTCCTATAATTCACCCCTCCACTTT

v_gene: TRBV21-1
j_gene: TRBJ2-6
d_gene: .
abundance: .
CDR3aa: CASTAGQGVCAGANVLTF
CDR3nt: TGTGCCAGCACCGCTGGACAGGGGGTTTGTGCTGGGGCCAACGTCCTGACTTTC

v_gene: TRBV5-1
j_gene: TRBJ1-6
d_gene: .
abundance: .
CDR3aa: CASSPPLQGSPLHF
CDR3nt: TGCGCCAGCAGCCCGCCCTTACAGGGATCACCCCTCCACTTT

v_gene: TRBV28
j_gene: TRBJ2-6
d_gene: .
abundance: many
CDR3aa: CASRDSSSGANVLTF
CDR3nt: TGTGCCAGCAGGGACAGTAGTTCTGGGGCCAACGTCCTGACTTTC

v_gene: TRBV5-1
j_gene: TRBJ2-7
d_gene: TRBD1
abundance: .
CDR3aa: CASSSMGQGPYEQYF
CDR3nt: TGCGCCAGCAGCTCCATGGGACAGGGCCCCTACGAGCAGTACTTC

v_gene: TRBV6-4
j_gene: TRBJ1-2
d_gene: .
abundance: .
CDR3aa: CASSDSSQDGYTF
CDR3nt: TGTGCCAGCAGTGACTCGTCGCAGGATGGCTACACCTTC

v_gene: TRBV11-2
j_gene: TRBJ1-6
d_gene: .
abundance: .
CDR3aa: CASSLVQGSRSSYNSPLHF
CDR3nt: TGTGCCAGCAGCTTAGTCCAGGGATCCCGAAGCTCCTATAATTCACCCCTCCACTTT